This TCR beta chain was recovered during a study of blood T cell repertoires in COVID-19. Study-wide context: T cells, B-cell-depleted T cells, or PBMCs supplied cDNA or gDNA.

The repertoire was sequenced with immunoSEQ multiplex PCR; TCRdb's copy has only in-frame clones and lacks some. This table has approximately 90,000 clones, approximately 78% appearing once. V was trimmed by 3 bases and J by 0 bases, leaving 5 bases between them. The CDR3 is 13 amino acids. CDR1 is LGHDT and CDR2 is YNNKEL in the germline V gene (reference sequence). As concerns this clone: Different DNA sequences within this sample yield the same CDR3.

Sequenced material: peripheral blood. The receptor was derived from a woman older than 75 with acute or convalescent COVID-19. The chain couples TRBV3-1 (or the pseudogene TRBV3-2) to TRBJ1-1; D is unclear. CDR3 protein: CASSQSVNTEAFF. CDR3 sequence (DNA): TGTGCCAGCAGCCAGTCAGTGAACACTGAAGCTTTCTTT.